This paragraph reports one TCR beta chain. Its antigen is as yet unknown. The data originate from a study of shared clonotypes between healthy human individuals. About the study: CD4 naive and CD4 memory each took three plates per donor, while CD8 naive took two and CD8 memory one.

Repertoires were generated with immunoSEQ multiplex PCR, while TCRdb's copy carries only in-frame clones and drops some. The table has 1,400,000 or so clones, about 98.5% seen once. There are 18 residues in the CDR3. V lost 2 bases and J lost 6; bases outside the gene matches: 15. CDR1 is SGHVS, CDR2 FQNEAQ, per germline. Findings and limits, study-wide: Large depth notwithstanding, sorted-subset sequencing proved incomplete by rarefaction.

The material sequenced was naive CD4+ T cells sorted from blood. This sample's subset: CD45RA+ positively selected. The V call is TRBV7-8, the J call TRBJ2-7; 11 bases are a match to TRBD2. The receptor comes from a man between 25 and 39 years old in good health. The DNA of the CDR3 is TGTGCCAGCAGCTTACTGCGAGGGGGTGGACTAGCGGGTTCCGAGCAGTACTTC. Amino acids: CASSLLRGGGLAGSEQYF.